The sequence of this T cell receptor beta chain was determined in a study of early T cells in non-severe SARS-CoV-2 infection. Via MiXCR, TCRdb re-called the 5' RACE reads, giving one row per CDR3 protein. The table shows some 90,000 distinct CDR3 sequences, with about 15% occurring only once. Points from the study as a whole: In VDJdb matching, anti-spike CD8 responses were favored while private and CD4 specificities went missing.

Between the trimmed V and J ends, which lost 3 bases and 3 bases, there was a span of 14 bases. Germline V CDR1 and CDR2: SEHNR, FQNEAQ (reference sequence). This CDR3 has 15 amino acids. This clonotype turned up a few times. No antigen is known for it. The sequenced material came from whole blood. This TCR came from an adult who was a healthcare worker with PCR-confirmed SARS-CoV-2 infection or an uninfected control (not recorded which). This chain uses TRBV7-9 with TRBJ1-2; perhaps TRBD1 as D (5 bases). This CDR3 reads CASSFLTGRDYGYTF. The CDR3 DNA follows: TGTGCCAGCAGCTTCTTAACAGGTCGTGACTATGGCTACACCTTC. Variable domain in full (rest from reference TRBV7-9 and TRBJ1-2): DTGVSQNPRHKITKRGQNVTFRCDPISEHNRLYWYRQTLGQGPEFLTYFQNEAQLEKSRLLSDRFSAERPKGSFSTLEIQRTEQGDSAMYLCASSFLTGRDYGYTFGSGTRLTVV.